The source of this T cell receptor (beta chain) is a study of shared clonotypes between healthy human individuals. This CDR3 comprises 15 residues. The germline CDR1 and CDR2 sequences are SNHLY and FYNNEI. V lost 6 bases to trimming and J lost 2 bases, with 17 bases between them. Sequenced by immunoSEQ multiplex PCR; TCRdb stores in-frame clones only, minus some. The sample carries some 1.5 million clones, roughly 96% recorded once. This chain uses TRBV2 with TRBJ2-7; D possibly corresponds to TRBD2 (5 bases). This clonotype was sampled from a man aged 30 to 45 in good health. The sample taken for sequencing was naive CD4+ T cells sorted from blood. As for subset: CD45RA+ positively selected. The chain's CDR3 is CASRGPRGSTYEQYF. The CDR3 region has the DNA TGTGCCAGCAGGGGTCCCCGAGGGAGTACCTACGAGCAGTACTTC.